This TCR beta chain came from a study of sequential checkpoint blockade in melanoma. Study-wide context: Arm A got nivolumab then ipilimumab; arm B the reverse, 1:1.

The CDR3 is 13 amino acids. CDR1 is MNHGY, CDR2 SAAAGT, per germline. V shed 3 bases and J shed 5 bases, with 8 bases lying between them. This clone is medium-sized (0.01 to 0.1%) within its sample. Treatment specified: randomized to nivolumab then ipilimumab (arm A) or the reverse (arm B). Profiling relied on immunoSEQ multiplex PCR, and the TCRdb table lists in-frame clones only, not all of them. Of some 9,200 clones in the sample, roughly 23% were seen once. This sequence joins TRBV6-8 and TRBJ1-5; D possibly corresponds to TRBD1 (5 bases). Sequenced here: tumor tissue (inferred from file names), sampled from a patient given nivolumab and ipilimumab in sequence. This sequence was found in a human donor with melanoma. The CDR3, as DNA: TGTGCCAGCAGTTATGCGGGGGATCAGCCCCAGCATTTT. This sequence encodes CASSYAGDQPQHF.